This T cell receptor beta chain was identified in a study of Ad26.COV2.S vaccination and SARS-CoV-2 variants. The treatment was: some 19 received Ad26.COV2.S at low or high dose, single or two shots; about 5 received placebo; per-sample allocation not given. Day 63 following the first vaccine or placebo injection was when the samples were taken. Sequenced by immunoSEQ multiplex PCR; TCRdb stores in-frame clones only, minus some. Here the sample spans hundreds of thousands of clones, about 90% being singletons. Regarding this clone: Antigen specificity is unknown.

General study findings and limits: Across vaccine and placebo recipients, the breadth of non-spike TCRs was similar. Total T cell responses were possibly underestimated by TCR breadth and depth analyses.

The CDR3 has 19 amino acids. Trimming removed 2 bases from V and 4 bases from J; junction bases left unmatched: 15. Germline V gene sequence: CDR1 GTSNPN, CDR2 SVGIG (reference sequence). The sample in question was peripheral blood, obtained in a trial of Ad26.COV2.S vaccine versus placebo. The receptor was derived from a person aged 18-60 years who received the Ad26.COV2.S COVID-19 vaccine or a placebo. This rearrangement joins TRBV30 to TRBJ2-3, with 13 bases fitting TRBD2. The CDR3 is CAWSIPGLAGEKGADTQYF. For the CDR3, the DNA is TGTGCCTGGAGTATTCCCGGACTAGCGGGGGAGAAAGGCGCAGATACGCAGTATTTT.